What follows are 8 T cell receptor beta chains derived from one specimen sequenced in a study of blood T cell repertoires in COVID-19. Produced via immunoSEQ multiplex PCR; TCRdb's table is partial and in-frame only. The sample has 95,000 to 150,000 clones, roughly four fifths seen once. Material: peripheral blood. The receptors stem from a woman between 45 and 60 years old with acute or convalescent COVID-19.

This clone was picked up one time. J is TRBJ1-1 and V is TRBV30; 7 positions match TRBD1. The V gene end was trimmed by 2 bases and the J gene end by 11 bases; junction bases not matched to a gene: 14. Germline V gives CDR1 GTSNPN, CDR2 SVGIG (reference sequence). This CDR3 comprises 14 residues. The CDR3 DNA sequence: TGTGCCTGGAGTACCGTCGGAACAGGGGCGGGGGCTTTCTTT. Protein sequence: CAWSTVGTGAGAFF.

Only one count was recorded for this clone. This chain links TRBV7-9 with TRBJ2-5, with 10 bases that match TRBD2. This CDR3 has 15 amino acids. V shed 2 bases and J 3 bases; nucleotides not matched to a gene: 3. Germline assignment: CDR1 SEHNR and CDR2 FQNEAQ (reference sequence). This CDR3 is CASSLTSGDKETQYF. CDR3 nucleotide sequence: TGTGCCAGCAGCTTAACTAGCGGGGATAAAGAGACCCAGTACTTC.

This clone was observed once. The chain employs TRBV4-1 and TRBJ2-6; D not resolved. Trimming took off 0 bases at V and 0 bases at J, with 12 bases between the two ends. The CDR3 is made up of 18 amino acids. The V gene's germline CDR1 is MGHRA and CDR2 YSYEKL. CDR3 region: CASSQDGWATSGANVLTF. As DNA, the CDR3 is TGCGCCAGCAGCCAAGATGGTTGGGCGACCTCTGGGGCCAACGTCCTGACTTTC.

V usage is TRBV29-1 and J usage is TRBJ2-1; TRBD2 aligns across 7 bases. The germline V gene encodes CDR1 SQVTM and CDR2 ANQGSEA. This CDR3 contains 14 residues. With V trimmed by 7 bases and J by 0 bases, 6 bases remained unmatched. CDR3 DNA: TGCAGCGCCCGGGGGGAAAGCTCCTACAATGAGCAGTTCTTC. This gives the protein CSARGESSYNEQFF.

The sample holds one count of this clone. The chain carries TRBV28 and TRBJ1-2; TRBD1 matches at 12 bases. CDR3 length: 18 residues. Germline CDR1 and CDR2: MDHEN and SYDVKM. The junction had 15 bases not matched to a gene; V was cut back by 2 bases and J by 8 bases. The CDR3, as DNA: TGTGCCAGCAGTTTACCCGGGGACAGGGGGCTCGTCAGGGGAGGCTACACCTTC. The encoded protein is CASSLPGDRGLVRGGYTF.

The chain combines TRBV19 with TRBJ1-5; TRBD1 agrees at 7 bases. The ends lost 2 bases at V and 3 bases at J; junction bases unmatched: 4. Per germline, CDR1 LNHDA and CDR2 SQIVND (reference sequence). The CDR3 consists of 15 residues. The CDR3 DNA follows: TGTGCCAGTAGTATATCAACAGGGGTCAATCAGCCCCAGCATTTT. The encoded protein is CASSISTGVNQPQHF.

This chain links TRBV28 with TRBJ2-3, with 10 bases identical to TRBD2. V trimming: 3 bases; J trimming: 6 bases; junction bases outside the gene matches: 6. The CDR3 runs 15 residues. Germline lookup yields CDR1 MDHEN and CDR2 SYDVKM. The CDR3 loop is CASSFRLAGLDTQYF. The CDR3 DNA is TGTGCCAGCAGTTTTCGACTAGCGGGTTTGGATACGCAGTATTTT.

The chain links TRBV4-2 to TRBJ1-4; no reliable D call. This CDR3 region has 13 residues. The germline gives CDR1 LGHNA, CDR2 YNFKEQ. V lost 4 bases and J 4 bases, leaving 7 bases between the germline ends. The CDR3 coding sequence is TGTGCCAGCAGCCTCCAGGATAATGAAAAACTGTTTTTT. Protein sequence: CASSLQDNEKLFF.